These 19 T cell receptor beta chains originate from one sample sequenced in a study of T cells after yellow fever vaccination. Each CDR3 protein is one row after TCRdb ran MiXCR on the 5' RACE reads. The sample holds 350,000 to 550,000 distinct CDR3 sequences, 18% seen once. Source: PBMCs, taken before the yellow fever booster vaccination. These receptors originate from a man aged 18 to 35 who received the YFV17D yellow fever vaccine.

This clonotype was picked up many times. The chain has TRBV5-8 and TRBJ2-3; TRBD2 might be the D (5 bases). CDR3 length equals 12 residues. In germline, CDR1 is SGHTS, CDR2 YDEGEE. V lost 4 bases to trimming and J lost 4 bases, with 7 bases between them. The CDR3 nucleotides are TGTGCCAGCAGCCGTAGCGCAGATACGCAGTATTTT. Translated: CASSRSADTQYF.

This clonotype has just a few counts. The chain carries TRBV5-4 and TRBJ1-1; TRBD1 matches 9 bases. V lost 4 bases to trimming and J lost 6 bases; unmatched junction nucleotides: 7. This CDR3 is 14 amino acids long. Germline values: CDR1 SGHNT, CDR2 YYREEE (reference sequence). The CDR3 DNA reads TGTGCCAGCAGCGGGGGACAGGGCGGCGCTGAAGCTTTCTTT. Translating it yields CASSGGQGGAEAFF.

This clonotype occurred a few times. The chain recombines TRBV29-1 with TRBJ2-7; the D gene is possibly TRBD1 (6 bases). The germline CDR1 and CDR2 sequences are SQVTM and ANQGSEA. V lost 3 bases and J 4 bases, leaving 19 bases between the germline ends. The CDR3 is 15 amino acids. Here the CDR3 reads CSVDGGVQILYEQYV. The CDR3 DNA follows: TGCAGCGTTGATGGGGGCGTTCAAATCCTTTACGAGCAGTACGTC.

This clonotype was counted between two and nine times. This chain joins TRBV9 and TRBJ1-1; no clear D. Trimming left V 4 bases short and J 6 bases short, with 13 bases between. The CDR3 covers 13 residues. CDR1 is SGDLS and CDR2 is YYNGEE in the germline V gene. CDR3 coding DNA: TGTGCCAGCAGCCCACCATTCGCCCCTGAAGCTTTCTTT. This gives the protein CASSPPFAPEAFF.

In this sample, this clonotype turned up a few times. This rearrangement joins TRBV6-6 to TRBJ2-1, with 10 bases fitting TRBD2. Per the germline V gene, CDR1 is MNHNY and CDR2 is SVGAGI (reference sequence). The CDR3 consists of 15 residues. V shed 0 bases, J shed 5 bases, and the junction held 1 base outside the gene matches. DNA for the CDR3: TGTGCCAGCAGTTACTCGAGCGGGGGGGACAATGAGCAGTTCTTC. This codes for CASSYSSGGDNEQFF.

V is TRBV4-1 and J is TRBJ2-7, with a weak D call TRBD2 (6 bases). V was trimmed by 10 bases and J by 2 bases, leaving 9 bases between them. Germline assignment: CDR1 MGHRA and CDR2 YSYEKL. The CDR3 extends over 11 amino acids. The CDR3 bases are TGCGCCACCGGAGGGCCCTACGAGCAGTACTTC. It yields the protein CATGGPYEQYF.

The V call is TRBV5-5, the J call TRBJ2-7, with TRBD1 as a possible D gene (6 bases). This CDR3 contains 13 residues. V was shortened by 4 bases and J by 5 bases, with 13 bases between the two germline ends. Germline values: CDR1 SGHKS, CDR2 YYEKEE (reference sequence). CDR3 region: CASSPGQTHEQYF. The CDR3 DNA reads as TGTGCCAGCAGCCCTGGACAGACGCACGAGCAGTACTTC.

The rearrangement joins TRBV29-1 to TRBJ2-3; D is undetermined. The CDR3 consists of 14 residues. Trimming removed 4 bases from V and 0 bases from J, with 11 bases in between. Germline V gene lookup returns CDR1 SQVTM and CDR2 ANQGSEA. CDR3: CSVGEGISTDTQYF. DNA of the CDR3: TGCAGCGTTGGAGAAGGGATTAGCACAGATACGCAGTATTTT.

This clonotype was observed a few times. This chain links TRBV6-1 with TRBJ2-1, with D tentatively TRBD2 (6 bases). The CDR3 has 14 residues. V lost 4 bases and J 7 bases, leaving 14 bases between the germline ends. CDR1 MNHNS and CDR2 SASEGT come from the germline V gene. This CDR3 is CASSVWDSRNEQFF. The CDR3 bases are TGTGCCAGCAGTGTTTGGGACTCCAGAAATGAGCAGTTCTTC.

This clonotype has more than one count but fewer than ten. V gene TRBV7-9 combines with J gene TRBJ1-2, with TRBD1 matching over 10 bases. CDR3 size: 16 residues. Germline CDR1 SEHNR, CDR2 FQNEAQ (reference sequence). After removal of 3 bases from V and 3 bases from J, the junction contained 7 bases not matched to a gene. The CDR3 loop is CASSFSRTGGYYGYTF. CDR3 DNA sequence: TGTGCCAGCAGCTTCTCCCGGACAGGGGGATACTATGGCTACACCTTC.

This clonotype was observed a few times. The rearrangement joins TRBV5-1 to TRBJ2-2; 10 bases fit TRBD1. Per the germline V gene, CDR1 is SGHRS and CDR2 is YFSETQ. The CDR3 is 15 amino acids. The V segment lost 3 bases and the J segment 7 bases; nucleotides outside the gene matches: 6. In nucleotides, the CDR3 is TGCGCCAGCAGCTGGAGGGACAGGGGAAGCGGGGAGCTGTTTTTT. Translated: CASSWRDRGSGELFF.

The chain recombines TRBV19 with TRBJ1-2; D call uncertain. V lost 7 bases and J 8 bases, leaving 17 bases between the germline ends. The CDR3 has 13 amino acids. Germline V lookup: CDR1 LNHDA, CDR2 SQIVND (reference sequence). The CDR3 DNA reads as TGTGCCAGTACTCCGAATCAAGGTCGGGGCTACACCTTC. Translating it yields CASTPNQGRGYTF.

The V gene is TRBV4-3, the J gene TRBJ2-7; D gene uncertain. Per germline, CDR1 LGHNA and CDR2 YSLEER. The CDR3 sequence is 15 residues long. The V end was cut by 0 bases, the J end by 2 bases, with 11 bases between. The CDR3 sequence is CASSQDILGTYEQYF. In DNA form, the CDR3 reads TGCGCCAGCAGCCAAGATATACTGGGAACCTACGAGCAGTACTTC.

This chain links TRBV25-1 with TRBJ1-6; TRBD1 matches 9 bases. V lost 9 bases and J lost 8; bases outside the gene matches: 5. This CDR3 is built from 13 residues. CDR1 and CDR2 from the germline V gene are MGHDK and SYGVNS. CDR3 residues: CASGQGNHSPLHF. The DNA of the CDR3 is TGTGCCAGTGGACAGGGGAATCATTCACCCCTCCACTTT.

In its sample, this clonotype was seen a few times. The chain uses TRBV4-2 and TRBJ2-7; no firm D call. Per germline, CDR1 LGHNA and CDR2 YNFKEQ. This CDR3 is built from 11 residues. Trimming removed 0 bases at V and 11 bases at J, with 8 bases between. Here the CDR3 DNA reads TGTGCCAGCAGCCAAGAGCCTAGGGAGTACGTC. This gives the protein CASSQEPREYV.

A few counts support this clonotype. The chain is built from TRBV4-1 and TRBJ2-5; D is tentatively TRBD1 or TRBD2 (5 bases each). This CDR3 comprises 17 residues. The germline gives CDR1 MGHRA, CDR2 YSYEKL. V was clipped by 2 bases and J by 5 bases, with 21 bases between them. CDR3 amino acids: CASSQFPAGTSFETQYF. CDR3 nucleotide sequence: TGCGCCAGCAGCCAATTTCCAGCCGGGACGTCGTTCGAGACCCAGTACTTC.

This sequence joins TRBV2 and TRBJ2-1; D gene uncertain. The CDR3 length is 11 residues. Trimming pared 5 bases from V and 9 bases from J, leaving 8 bases between. In germline, CDR1 is SNHLY, CDR2 FYNNEI. Here the CDR3 reads CASSTLLEQFF. CDR3 nucleotide sequence: TGTGCCAGCAGTACTCTCCTTGAGCAGTTCTTC.

This clonotype was counted between two and nine times. The rearrangement joins TRBV5-5 to TRBJ2-1; no definite D call. Trimming left V 5 bases short and J 0 bases short, with 12 bases between. The CDR3 loop spans 15 amino acids. Germline V CDR1 and CDR2: SGHKS, YYEKEE (reference sequence). The CDR3 here is CASRSDRSSYNEQFF. The CDR3 DNA is TGTGCCAGCAGGTCGGACCGCAGCTCCTACAATGAGCAGTTCTTC.

There are many counts of this clonotype. The gene calls are TRBV2 and TRBJ1-2; no firm D call. Germline V gene lookup returns CDR1 SNHLY and CDR2 FYNNEI. The CDR3 runs 13 residues. Trimming stripped 3 bases from V and 3 bases from J, with 8 bases between. The CDR3 coding sequence is TGTGCCAGCAGTGATTCGGCTTACTATGGCTACACCTTC. It yields the protein CASSDSAYYGYTF.